Each of the 19 T cell receptor beta chains below was sequenced from the same sample in a study of shared T cell receptors in the human thymus. TCRdb's copy holds only in-frame clones and misses some; the assay was immunoSEQ multiplex PCR. The repertoire holds about 660,000 clones, around 87% seen once, with roughly 0.0094% in the top ten. These data were also reused for a study on human thymus T cells.

Material for sequencing was thymocytes. Every receptor here comes from a boy younger than two with a congenital heart defect.

This sequence joins TRBV27 and TRBJ2-1; no definite D call. The CDR3 has 12 residues. Germline V gene data show CDR1 as MNHEY and CDR2 as SMNVEV (reference sequence). Trimming cost V 3 bases and J 6 bases, with 6 bases left between them. CDR3 DNA sequence: TGTGCCAGCAGTTTTAGCCCCAATGAGCAGTTCTTC. It translates to CASSFSPNEQFF.

V is TRBV19 and J is TRBJ1-6; D uncertain. The CDR3 has 13 residues. Germline V gives CDR1 LNHDA, CDR2 SQIVND (reference sequence). V lost 5 bases and J lost 13, with 15 bases in between. The CDR3: CASSPAIPEPLHF. The CDR3 nucleotides read TGTGCCAGTAGTCCCGCTATACCTGAGCCCCTCCACTTT.

The chain is built from TRBV28 and TRBJ1-1; the D is unclear. V was cut by 5 bases and J by 0 bases, with 13 bases left in between. CDR1 is MDHEN, CDR2 SYDVKM, per germline. This CDR3 comprises 15 residues. The CDR3 coding sequence is TGTGCCAGCAGTCCGCTACCGGGTATGAACACTGAAGCTTTCTTT. Translating it yields CASSPLPGMNTEAFF.

The sample holds one count of this clone. V and J are TRBV30 and TRBJ1-3; possible D gene TRBD1, 6 bases. The germline V gene has CDR1 GTSNPN and CDR2 SVGIG (reference sequence). Trimming cost V 3 bases and J 0 bases, with 15 bases left between them. The CDR3 has 16 amino acids. The CDR3: CAWRAVTGLSGNTIYF. The CDR3 bases are TGTGCCTGGAGGGCGGTGACAGGACTCTCTGGAAACACCATATATTTT.

The chain employs TRBV27 and TRBJ2-1; 7 nucleotides align to TRBD2. Trimming at V came to 2 bases and at J to 4 bases, leaving 14 bases not matched to a gene. Looked up from germline, CDR1 is MNHEY and CDR2 is SMNVEV (reference sequence). The CDR3 length is 18 residues. The CDR3 sequence is CASSLKGPCGRAYNEQFF. CDR3 bases: TGTGCCAGCAGTTTAAAAGGGCCTTGCGGGAGAGCTTACAATGAGCAGTTCTTC.

The DNA of the CDR3 is TGCAGCGCCACCGGGACAGGGCGAGCAGATACGCAGTATTTT. Protein: CSATGTGRADTQYF. The V call is TRBV29-1, the J call TRBJ2-3, with 9 bases matching TRBD1. Germline lookup yields CDR1 SQVTM and CDR2 ANQGSEA. V lost 7 bases and J lost 4; bases outside the gene matches: 9. The CDR3 sequence is 14 residues long.

V and J are TRBV25-1 and TRBJ2-7; 14 bases are a match to TRBD2. This CDR3 has 17 residues. The germline V gene has CDR1 MGHDK and CDR2 SYGVNS. The ends lost 5 bases at V and 5 bases at J; junction bases unmatched: 11. CDR3 amino acids: CASSPRGLAGVPNEQYF. CDR3 DNA: TGTGCCAGCAGTCCCAGGGGACTAGCGGGAGTTCCGAACGAGCAGTACTTC.

CDR3 in amino acids: CASSLHRDVLGEQFF. Here the CDR3 DNA reads TGTGCCAGCAGCTTGCACAGGGACGTCTTGGGTGAGCAGTTCTTC. The gene calls are TRBV5-4 and TRBJ2-1; weak D call: TRBD1 (6 bases). From germline, CDR1 is SGHNT and CDR2 YYREEE (reference sequence). CDR3 length equals 15 residues. Trimming removed 1 base from V and 9 bases from J, with 17 bases in between. The full variable domain, rest sourced from reference TRBV5-4 and TRBJ2-1, is ETGVTQSPTHLIKTRGQQVTLRCSSQSGHNTVSWYQQALGQGPQFIFQYYREEENGRGNFPPRFSGLQFPNYSSELNVNALELDDSALYLCASSLHRDVLGEQFFGPGTRLTVL.

The rearrangement links TRBV5-1 to TRBJ2-7; 11 nucleotides agree with TRBD2. With 1 base clipped from V and 3 bases from J, the junction kept 9 bases outside the gene matches. Germline V lookup: CDR1 SGHRS, CDR2 YFSETQ. The CDR3 contains 17 residues. CDR3 sequence: CASSLQRTGTSGYEQYF. DNA for the CDR3: TGCGCCAGCAGCTTGCAGAGAACCGGGACTAGCGGCTACGAGCAGTACTTC.

This chain joins TRBV16 and TRBJ1-2; D gene uncertain. Deletions cut 0 bases from V and 5 bases from J, with 7 bases between. Germline CDR1 KGHSY, CDR2 FQNENV. The CDR3 contains 13 residues. Here the CDR3 DNA reads TGTGCCAGCAGCCAATCGAGGGTTTATGGCTACACCTTC. Protein product: CASSQSRVYGYTF.

The J gene is TRBJ2-3, the V gene TRBV25-1; 11 positions match TRBD2. The CDR3 length is 16 residues. Germline CDR1 is MGHDK and CDR2 is SYGVNS. Trimming took 5 bases from V and 4 from J; bases not matched to a gene: 8. This CDR3 is CASSKPTSGSSDTQYF. CDR3 coding DNA: TGTGCCAGCAGTAAACCAACTAGCGGGAGTTCAGATACGCAGTATTTT.

The CDR3 DNA sequence: TGTGCCAGCAGCCCAGACAGGGGACGTGGCTACACCTTC. It translates to CASSPDRGRGYTF. The gene calls are TRBV5-6 and TRBJ1-2; 8 bases fit TRBD1. The CDR3 length is 13 residues. V was clipped by 4 bases and J by 7 bases; unmatched bases: 6. Germline values: CDR1 SGHDT, CDR2 YYEEEE.

The chain employs TRBV6-1 and TRBJ2-3, with 7 bases fitting TRBD2. CDR3 length equals 15 residues. The J segment lost 2 bases and the V segment lost 2 bases, leaving 4 bases of the junction unmatched. CDR1 and CDR2 (germline): MNHNS, SASEGT. The CDR3 DNA reads TGTGCCAGCAGTGAATCGGCGGGAGACACAGATACGCAGTATTTT. This sequence encodes CASSESAGDTDTQYF.

The gene calls are TRBV2 and TRBJ2-3; TRBD2 is a possible D gene (6 bases). Trimming shortened V by 10 bases and J by 7 bases, and 36 bases separated the two germline ends. This CDR3 has 19 residues. CDR1 SNHLY and CDR2 FYNNEI come from the germline V gene. CDR3 region: CATGTPRWDFRDGRNTQYF. The DNA for the CDR3 is TGTGCCACCGGGACCCCGCGGTGGGACTTCCGGGACGGTCGGAATACGCAGTATTTT.

The chain joins TRBV6-5 to TRBJ1-1, with D possibly matching TRBD1 (6 bases). Per the germline V gene, CDR1 is MNHEY and CDR2 is SVGAGI. V shed 6 bases and J shed 1 base, with 15 bases lying between them. The CDR3 length is 15 residues. CDR3 in amino acids: CASSNTQTGNTEAFF. The DNA of the CDR3 is TGTGCCAGCAGCAACACCCAGACAGGGAACACTGAAGCTTTCTTT.

The chain carries TRBV18 and TRBJ2-7; a weak D match, TRBD2 (6 bases). Germline V lookup: CDR1 KGHSH, CDR2 LQKENI. The CDR3 spans 15 residues. Trimming took off 3 bases at V and 5 bases at J, with 17 bases between the two ends. For the CDR3, the DNA is TGTGCCAGCTCACCCCCCTTAAGGGGAGGTCACGAGCAGTACTTC. It specifies CASSPPLRGGHEQYF.

The chain joins TRBV27 to TRBJ1-2; 7 bases align to TRBD1. Per the germline V gene, CDR1 is MNHEY and CDR2 is SMNVEV (reference sequence). The CDR3 totals 13 residues. V shed 3 bases and J 4 bases; nucleotides not matched to a gene: 2. CDR3 region: CASSFDRAYGYTF. The DNA for the CDR3 is TGTGCCAGCAGTTTCGACAGGGCCTATGGCTACACCTTC.

V is TRBV15 and J is TRBJ1-2; 7 bases map to TRBD1. There are 16 residues in the CDR3. Germline assignment: CDR1 LNHNV and CDR2 YYDKDF (reference sequence). Trimming took 3 bases from V and 5 from J; bases not matched to a gene: 12. CDR3 nucleotides: TGTGCCACCAGCAGGGAAAACAGGGGCTCCCTATATGGCTACACCTTC. Translated, it gives CATSRENRGSLYGYTF.

This chain uses TRBV10-2 with TRBJ2-7; 8 positions match TRBD2. The CDR3 totals 16 residues. CDR1 WSHSY and CDR2 SAAADI come from the germline V gene. With 0 bases clipped from V and 3 bases from J, the junction kept 7 bases outside the gene matches. CDR3 DNA: TGCGCCAGCAGTGAGTCGAGGGTAGCGGGGTACTACGAGCAGTACTTC. Translation: CASSESRVAGYYEQYF.